Following are 23 T cell receptor beta chains from one sample sequenced in a study of shared clonotypes between healthy human individuals. Data came from immunoSEQ multiplex PCR; TCRdb stores just in-frame clones and leaves some out. The sample holds a few million clones, more than 80% seen once. Sequencing was performed on naive CD4+ T cells from PBMCs. The subset: CD45RA+ positively selected. These receptors were collected from a man aged 18 to 30 in good health. Some clones in this sample may be carry-over from other donors' samples.

This chain joins TRBV19 and TRBJ1-2; possible D gene TRBD1, 5 bases. This CDR3 is 17 amino acids long. Trimming took 3 bases from V and 4 from J, leaving 21 bases between them. CDR1 is LNHDA, CDR2 SQIVND, per germline (reference sequence). DNA of the CDR3: TGTGCCAGTAGTATCGGCGGGGCCTCCGTTGACCTCTATGGCTACACCTTC. Translating gives CASSIGGASVDLYGYTF.

This chain connects TRBV5-1 to TRBJ2-7, with 8 bases lining up with TRBD1. CDR3 size: 15 residues. J was trimmed by 3 bases and V by 0 bases; bases with no gene match: 5. The germline V gene has CDR1 SGHRS and CDR2 YFSETQ. This CDR3 reads CASSLGPGGLYEQYF. The CDR3 DNA sequence: TGCGCCAGCAGCTTGGGGCCAGGGGGCCTCTACGAGCAGTACTTC.

The CDR3 here is CASSLLGRERNQPQHF. The CDR3 region has the DNA TGTGCCAGCAGTTTGCTAGGGCGCGAACGCAATCAGCCCCAGCATTTT. The chain employs TRBV28 and TRBJ1-5, with D unresolved. The CDR3 contains 16 residues. V lost 3 bases and J 2 bases, leaving 14 bases between the germline ends. Germline loops: CDR1 MDHEN, CDR2 SYDVKM.

The chain recombines TRBV5-1 with TRBJ2-2; 7 nucleotides align to TRBD2. The junction had 13 bases not matched to a gene; V was cut back by 4 bases and J by 7 bases. CDR1 is SGHRS and CDR2 is YFSETQ in the germline V gene. This CDR3 has 16 residues. The CDR3 nucleotides read TGCGCCAGCAGCGGGGAGGGCGGGAGAGGCGTCGGGGAGCTGTTTTTT. The encoded protein is CASSGEGGRGVGELFF.

V is TRBV7-6 and J is TRBJ1-1; the match to TRBD1 covers 8 bases. The germline gives CDR1 SGHVS, CDR2 FNYEAQ. J was trimmed by 1 base and V by 2 bases; bases with no gene match: 3. The CDR3 contains 15 residues. Here the CDR3 DNA reads TGTGCCAGCAGCTTACAGGGGACAGGGAACACTGAAGCTTTCTTT. It translates to CASSLQGTGNTEAFF.

The chain is built from TRBV18 and TRBJ1-4; D not resolved. Germline V gene data show CDR1 as KGHSH and CDR2 as LQKENI. This CDR3 contains 16 residues. V lost 4 bases and J 8 bases, leaving 20 bases between the germline ends. The CDR3 spells CASSRSRFTVGEKLFF. In nucleotides, the CDR3 is TGTGCCAGCTCACGGTCGAGGTTTACCGTGGGGGAAAAACTGTTTTTT.

This chain uses TRBV7-6 with TRBJ2-7, with TRBD2 identical over 10 bases. The CDR3 runs 15 residues. V was pared by 2 bases and J by 9 bases, with 10 bases of the junction left unmatched. CDR1 and CDR2 (germline): SGHVS, FNYEAQ. CDR3 nucleotides: TGTGCCAGCAGCTTAAGGCCTAGCGGGAGATTGATGCAGTACTTC. This gives the protein CASSLRPSGRLMQYF.

The chain employs TRBV5-8 and TRBJ2-7, with no clear D. This CDR3 spans 12 amino acids. V lost 1 base, J lost 0 bases, and 2 bases lay in between. CDR1 is SGHTS and CDR2 is YDEGEE in the germline V gene. CDR3 bases: TGTGCCAGCAGCTTGTTCTCCTACGAGCAGTACTTC. Translating gives CASSLFSYEQYF. Combining the CDR3 with reference TRBV5-8 and TRBJ2-7 gives the whole variable domain EAGVTQSPTHLIKTRGQQATLRCSPISGHTSVYWYQQALGLGLQFLLWYDEGEERNRGNFPPRFSGRQFPNYSSELNVNALELEDSALYLCASSLFSYEQYFGPGTRLTVT.

The gene calls are TRBV7-2 and TRBJ2-5; no reliable D call. V was pared by 4 bases and J by 8 bases, with 8 bases between. Germline V gives CDR1 SGHTA, CDR2 FQGNSA. CDR3 length: 11 residues. The CDR3 loop reads CASSSGVTQYF. The CDR3 DNA reads as TGTGCCAGCAGCTCTGGGGTAACCCAGTACTTC.

This chain uses TRBV6-1 with TRBJ2-7; D not resolved. Between the trimmed V and J ends, which lost 5 bases and 2 bases, there was a span of 13 bases. Per germline, CDR1 MNHNS and CDR2 SASEGT. The CDR3 covers 14 residues. CDR3 sequence (DNA): TGTGCCAGCAGTCGGGCTCAGGCCGCCTACGAGCAGTACTTC. It encodes CASSRAQAAYEQYF.

The chain uses TRBV27 and TRBJ2-1, with a possible D match to TRBD2 (5 bases). V lost 1 base and J 9 bases, leaving 10 bases between the germline ends. Germline V CDR1 and CDR2: MNHEY, SMNVEV (reference sequence). The CDR3 contains 13 residues. CDR3 in amino acids: CASSLFGLSEQFF. CDR3 nucleotide sequence: TGTGCCAGCAGTTTATTTGGACTGAGTGAGCAGTTCTTC.

The chain employs TRBV6-5 and TRBJ2-3; D is undetermined. Looked up from germline, CDR1 is MNHEY and CDR2 is SVGAGI. V was clipped by 6 bases and J by 6 bases, with 19 bases between them. The CDR3 loop spans 15 amino acids. The CDR3 nucleotides are TGTGCCAGCAGCGCTCAACCGGCGGTGGCTGATACGCAGTATTTT. Protein sequence: CASSAQPAVADTQYF.

The chain uses TRBV5-1 and TRBJ2-1, with D perhaps matching TRBD1 or TRBD2 (5 bases each). CDR3 length equals 12 residues. Trimming removed 3 bases from V and 9 bases from J, with 10 bases in between. Germline loops: CDR1 SGHRS, CDR2 YFSETQ. The CDR3 coding sequence is TGCGCCAGCAGCTCTGGGGGTGGTGAGCAGTTCTTC. This translates into CASSSGGGEQFF.

This clone came up once. Other DNA sequences of this sample code for an identical CDR3. The V and J genes are TRBV28 and TRBJ2-1; TRBD2 aligns across 10 bases. J gave up 0 bases and V 4 bases, and 3 bases lay outside the gene matches. The CDR3 spans 16 residues. Germline loops: CDR1 MDHEN, CDR2 SYDVKM. The DNA for the CDR3 is TGTGCCAGCAGTTCCAGACTAGCGGGCTCCTACAATGAGCAGTTCTTC. Translating it yields CASSSRLAGSYNEQFF.

The chain employs TRBV6-1 and TRBJ2-5; 7 nucleotides line up with TRBD1. V shed 2 bases, J shed 9 bases, and the junction held 15 bases outside the gene matches. CDR1 and CDR2 from the germline V gene are MNHNS and SASEGT. CDR3 length equals 16 residues. CDR3 protein: CASSESTGQLWSAQYF. CDR3 sequence (DNA): TGTGCCAGCAGTGAATCAACGGGACAGCTTTGGTCGGCCCAGTACTTC.

V and J are TRBV5-1 and TRBJ1-4; D unresolved. The CDR3 loop spans 14 amino acids. CDR1 is SGHRS and CDR2 is YFSETQ in the germline V gene. V lost 4 bases and J 2 bases, leaving 9 bases between the germline ends. CDR3 sequence: CASSVMGTNEKLFF. CDR3 DNA: TGCGCCAGCAGCGTAATGGGCACTAATGAAAAACTGTTTTTT.

Only one count was recorded for this clone. Here the CDR3 DNA reads TGCGCCAGCAGCTCGTTGGCGCAAGCCCAAGAGACCCAGTACTTC. It translates to CASSSLAQAQETQYF. The rearrangement uses TRBV5-1 and TRBJ2-5; D call uncertain. The V gene's germline CDR1 is SGHRS and CDR2 YFSETQ. The CDR3 has 15 residues. V was trimmed by 3 bases and J by 1 base, leaving 13 bases between them.

This chain connects TRBV18 to TRBJ1-1; 10 positions match TRBD1. The CDR3 is 15 residues long. Trimming cost V 3 bases and J 3 bases; bases outside gene matches: 4. In germline, CDR1 is KGHSH, CDR2 LQKENI. The CDR3 DNA sequence: TGTGCCAGCTCACCGACAGGGGGCGTGGACACTGAAGCTTTCTTT. Amino acids: CASSPTGGVDTEAFF.

The chain joins TRBV4-3 to TRBJ2-7, with 8 nucleotides matching TRBD2. The CDR3 is 16 amino acids. V trimming: 1 base; J trimming: 7 bases; junction bases outside the gene matches: 12. CDR1 and CDR2 from the germline V gene are LGHNA and YSLEER. The CDR3 protein is CASSQVTSGAAGEQYF. The CDR3 DNA reads as TGCGCCAGCAGCCAAGTCACTAGCGGAGCGGCGGGGGAGCAGTACTTC.

This chain uses TRBV28 with TRBJ1-1, with a possible D match to TRBD1 (5 bases). The germline CDR1 and CDR2 sequences are MDHEN and SYDVKM. This CDR3 spans 16 amino acids. V was cut by 4 bases and J by 7 bases, with 22 bases left in between. CDR3 amino acids: CASSSPPGSERGEAFF. For the CDR3, the DNA is TGTGCCAGCAGTTCACCCCCGGGCTCCGAGAGGGGTGAAGCTTTCTTT.

The chain is built from TRBV14 and TRBJ2-1; 9 bases map to TRBD2. Unmatched junction bases numbered 6, after V lost 0 bases and J lost 3 bases. The CDR3 is 17 amino acids. CDR1 and CDR2 (germline): SGHDN, FVKESK. CDR3 in DNA: TGTGCCAGCAGCCAAGATCACCTAGCGGGGAACTACAATGAGCAGTTCTTC. This sequence encodes CASSQDHLAGNYNEQFF.

The rearrangement joins TRBV10-3 to TRBJ2-7, with D possibly being TRBD1 (5 bases). Germline-derived CDR1 and CDR2 are ENHRY and SYGVKD. Trimming pared 8 bases from V and 1 base from J, leaving 9 bases between. This CDR3 contains 12 residues. The CDR3 bases are TGTGCCATCGGAGACAGATCCTACGAGCAGTACTTC. It translates to CAIGDRSYEQYF.

The rearrangement links TRBV4-1 to TRBJ1-2; D may be TRBD1 (6 bases). This CDR3 spans 13 amino acids. V lost 1 base, J lost 13 bases, and 16 bases lay in between. Germline CDR1 MGHRA, CDR2 YSYEKL. In DNA, the CDR3 is TGCGCCAGCAGCCAAGGTCAGGGGCCTACCAGCACCTTC. Amino acid sequence: CASSQGQGPTSTF.